This passage covers 27 T cell receptor beta chains from one sample sequenced in a study of immune characterization of retroperitoneal liposarcoma. One entry per CDR3 protein results from TCRdb running MiXCR on the PCR reads. This sample has about 1,700 distinct CDR3 sequences; about 44% occur once, and the top ten carry about 20%. What was sequenced was tumor tissue. Receptor source: a female donor with retroperitoneal liposarcoma.

The CDR3 nucleotides read TGTGCCAGCAGTTTTGGGGCGGGAGGCCCCGGCTACGAGCAGTACTTC. Protein product: CASSFGAGGPGYEQYF. The V call is TRBV12-3 or TRBV12-4, the J call TRBJ2-4; 8 bases agree with TRBD2. The J call could be wrong; TRBJ2-7 is a better fit for the DNA end. The CDR3 is 16 amino acids.

The chain is built from TRBV12-3 or TRBV12-4 and TRBJ2-3, with 9 bases aligning to TRBD2. The assigned J gene may be wrong: the sequence end matches TRBJ2-7 better. The CDR3 loop spans 17 amino acids. CDR3 nucleotide sequence: TGTGCCAGCAGTTTAGTAGTTAGCGGGGGTGCGTACAATGAGCAGTACTTC. As protein: CASSLVVSGGAYNEQYF.

V usage is TRBV11-3 and J usage is TRBJ2-1; D is tentatively TRBD1 or TRBD2 (5 bases each). Trimming removed 3 bases at V and 5 bases at J, with 17 bases between. CDR1 and CDR2 (germline): SGHNT, YENEEA. CDR3 length: 16 amino acids. The CDR3 spells CASSFGGTTINNEQFF. Here the CDR3 DNA reads TGTGCCAGCAGCTTTGGTGGGACGACAATTAACAATGAGCAGTTCTTC.

This chain connects TRBV6-1 to TRBJ2-5, with 7 positions matching TRBD2. The CDR3 covers 13 residues. The V gene end was trimmed by 1 base and the J gene end by 7 bases; junction bases not matched to a gene: 3. In germline, CDR1 is MNHNS, CDR2 SASEGT. CDR3 region: CASSEGLATTQYF. In DNA, the CDR3 is TGTGCCAGCAGTGAAGGACTAGCAACGACCCAGTACTTC.

J is TRBJ2-5 and V is TRBV27; D ambiguous. Germline CDR1 MNHEY, CDR2 SMNVEV (reference sequence). V lost 6 bases, J lost 1 base, and 9 bases lay in between. CDR3 length equals 13 residues. Here the CDR3 reads CASSVKAQETQYF. The CDR3 nucleotides are TGTGCCAGCAGCGTGAAGGCCCAAGAGACCCAGTACTTC.

The J gene is TRBJ2-5, the V gene TRBV12-5; 10 bases are shared with TRBD2. The J call may not be correct, given that the DNA end is closer to TRBJ2-1. The CDR3 contains 15 residues. CDR1 LGHNT and CDR2 FRNRAP come from the germline V gene. The CDR3 reads CASGLGLAGVGEQFF. CDR3 DNA: TGTGCTAGTGGTTTGGGGCTAGCGGGAGTGGGTGAGCAGTTCTTC.

This chain connects TRBV24-1 to TRBJ2-1; D is unresolved. The ends were cut back, 4 bases at V and 6 bases at J, with 12 bases in the middle. CDR1 is KGHDR and CDR2 is SFDVKD in the germline V gene. This CDR3 comprises 14 residues. The CDR3 is CATSDSDTANEQFF. The CDR3 DNA follows: TGTGCCACCAGTGACTCCGACACGGCCAATGAGCAGTTCTTC.

This clonotype is large (0.1 to 1%). The V call is TRBV7-6, the J call TRBJ2-4; no reliable D call. CDR1 and CDR2 from the germline V gene are SGHVS and FNYEAQ. The V gene lost 2 bases and the J gene lost 13 bases, with 21 bases spanning the gap. The CDR3 spans 15 residues. DNA for the CDR3: TGTGCCAGCAGCTTAACACGGCTTCCATACAATGAGCAGTACTTC. Its translation is CASSLTRLPYNEQYF.

By share of the sample, this clonotype is large. The V call is TRBV6-6, the J call TRBJ2-3, with D possibly being TRBD2 (6 bases). The germline CDR1 and CDR2 sequences are MNHNY and SVGAGI (reference sequence). V was shortened by 8 bases and J by 1 base, with 13 bases between the two germline ends. This CDR3 is built from 14 residues. CDR3 loop: CASGRPGGTDTQYF. CDR3 DNA sequence: TGTGCCAGCGGGCGTCCGGGAGGCACAGATACGCAGTATTTT.

The chain is built from TRBV12-3 or TRBV12-4 and TRBJ2-3; D ambiguous. With 1 base removed from V and 0 bases from J, the gap between germline ends came to 5 bases. The CDR3 sequence is 14 residues long. The CDR3: CASSLEASTDTQYF. CDR3 DNA sequence: TGTGCCAGCAGTTTAGAGGCTAGCACAGATACGCAGTATTTT.

The rearrangement links TRBV6-1 to TRBJ2-5; D gene uncertain. Judging by the DNA end, TRBJ2-3 fits better; the J call may be wrong. The CDR3 sequence is 11 residues long. The germline V gene has CDR1 MNHNS and CDR2 SASEGT. CDR3 in amino acids: CASSQGRTQYF. The CDR3 DNA is TGTGCCAGCAGCCAAGGACGGACCCAGTATTTT.

The V and J genes are TRBV7-2 and TRBJ2-5; D is unclear. V lost 1 base, J lost 11 bases, and 14 bases lay in between. Germline V gene sequence: CDR1 SGHTA, CDR2 FQGNSA. The CDR3 contains 13 residues. This CDR3 is CASSLDGSLEQYF. The CDR3 DNA reads as TGTGCCAGCAGCTTAGATGGATCCTTGGAGCAGTACTTC.

The genes are TRBV6-1 and TRBJ2-5; TRBD2 might be the D (5 bases). The CDR3 is 15 amino acids. The V and J ends lost 5 bases and 11 bases respectively, with 24 bases between them. The germline V gene has CDR1 MNHNS and CDR2 SASEGT. CDR3 sequence reads: CASSPPGVVSAGQYF. The DNA for the CDR3 is TGTGCCAGCAGTCCCCCCGGGGTTGTGTCGGCTGGGCAGTACTTC.

The chain uses TRBV10-2 and TRBJ2-3; D not resolved. The V gene lost 3 bases and the J gene lost 1 base, with 8 bases spanning the gap. CDR1 is WSHSY and CDR2 is SAAADI in the germline V gene. The CDR3 extends over 14 amino acids. The CDR3 DNA reads TGCGCCAGCAGTGACCCGATACGCACAGATACGCAGTATTTT. This sequence encodes CASSDPIRTDTQYF.

The V and J genes are TRBV12-3 or TRBV12-4 and TRBJ2-1, with D tentatively TRBD1 (7 bases). The CDR3 loop spans 16 amino acids. V lost 6 bases, J lost 10 bases, and 25 bases lay in between. The CDR3 DNA sequence: TGTGCCAGCAGGCCGGGAAAGGCAGGGGGGTGGTTCGAGCAGTTCTTC. This gives the protein CASRPGKAGGWFEQFF.

Only a few counts were recorded for this clonotype. This chain joins TRBV27 and TRBJ2-1; D may be TRBD2 (6 bases). The germline V gene has CDR1 MNHEY and CDR2 SMNVEV (reference sequence). V was pared by 2 bases and J by 5 bases, with 13 bases between. This CDR3 is built from 15 residues. CDR3 nucleotides: TGTGCCAGCAGTTTAAGGGGCGGGGTGCACAATGAGCAGTTCTTC. Translated: CASSLRGGVHNEQFF.

A note on this clonotype: One end of the junction fails to match germline, which may point to a read error. The chain couples TRBV27 to TRBJ2-1, with D possibly being TRBD1 (6 bases). The J call may be incorrect, as the DNA end agrees better with TRBJ2-5. The germline V gene encodes CDR1 MNHEY and CDR2 SMNVEV (reference sequence). The CDR3 totals 16 residues. This CDR3 reads CASSFGPQGKVETQYF. The CDR3 DNA is TGTGCCAGTAGTTTTGGTCCCCAGGGGAAAGTGGAGACCCAGTACTTC.

The J gene is TRBJ2-3, the V gene TRBV7-2, with TRBD2 as a possible D gene (6 bases). V lost 4 bases and J 4 bases, leaving 15 bases between the germline ends. The V gene's germline CDR1 is SGHTA and CDR2 FQGNSA. The CDR3 totals 15 residues. The CDR3 loop is CASSSGGVRADTQYF. The DNA of the CDR3 is TGTGCCAGCAGCTCCGGCGGGGTTCGGGCAGATACGCAGTATTTT. The full variable domain, rest sourced from reference TRBV7-2 and TRBJ2-3, is GAGVSQSPSNKVTEKGKDVELRCDPISGHTALYWYRQSLGQGLEFLIYFQGNSAPDKSGLPSDRFSAERTGGSVSTLTIQRTQQEDSAVYLCASSSGGVRADTQYFGPGTRLTVL.

This clonotype is termed medium-sized. The chain recombines TRBV6-1 with TRBJ2-5; 9 nucleotides line up with TRBD1. Germline trimming cut 0 bases from V and 1 base from J; bases unmatched to any gene: 3. The CDR3 loop spans 16 amino acids. The V gene's germline CDR1 is MNHNS and CDR2 SASEGT. The CDR3 nucleotides read TGTGCCAGCAGTGAAGCCCAGACAGGGGGCCAAGAGACCCAGTACTTC. Amino acids: CASSEAQTGGQETQYF.

Only a few counts were recorded for this clonotype. The V gene is TRBV12-3 or TRBV12-4, the J gene TRBJ2-1, with D tentatively TRBD2 (6 bases). The CDR3 covers 15 residues. Trimming removed 6 bases at V and 10 bases at J, with 22 bases between. As DNA, the CDR3 is TGTGCCAGCAGGGGGACTCATAACCCTTCGGGCGAGCAGTTCTTC. Translation gives CASRGTHNPSGEQFF.

The chain employs TRBV27 and TRBJ2-3, with TRBD2 identical over 10 bases. The DNA end lines up better with TRBJ2-1; the J call may be wrong. The CDR3 contains 15 residues. CDR1 MNHEY and CDR2 SMNVEV come from the germline V gene (reference sequence). The CDR3 sequence: CASSFSGRYYNEQFF. The DNA of the CDR3 is TGTGCCAGCAGTTTTAGCGGGAGGTACTACAATGAGCAGTTCTTC.

This clonotype has only one observation. The rearrangement links TRBV6-9 to TRBJ2-1; D gene ambiguous. V was clipped by 4 bases and J by 2 bases, with 6 bases between them. The CDR3 has 13 amino acids. Germline V gene data show CDR1 as MNHGY and CDR2 as SVAAGI. CDR3 bases: TGTGCCAGCAGTTTCTCAACCTACAATGAGCAGTTCTTC. It yields the protein CASSFSTYNEQFF.

This clonotype was detected only a few times. V is TRBV6-1 and J is TRBJ2-1; no clear D. V was trimmed by 8 bases and J by 9 bases, leaving 17 bases between them. The V gene's germline CDR1 is MNHNS and CDR2 SASEGT. CDR3 size: 13 residues. CDR3 residues: CASFASAGSEQFF. The CDR3 region has the DNA TGTGCCAGCTTCGCATCCGCCGGCAGTGAGCAGTTCTTC.

The chain employs TRBV6-6 and TRBJ2-5; 8 bases fit TRBD2. The end of the DNA is better explained by TRBJ2-7, so the J call may be wrong. Germline V gives CDR1 MNHNY, CDR2 SVGAGI (reference sequence). The CDR3 is 16 residues long. CDR3 in DNA: TGTGCCAGCAGTTACTCGATCGGGACTAGTGCGCGCGAGCAGTACTTC. Translated: CASSYSIGTSAREQYF.

The V call is TRBV6-1, the J call TRBJ2-1, with D hard to call. Germline CDR1 is MNHNS and CDR2 is SASEGT. The CDR3 is made up of 11 amino acids. Deletions cut 3 bases from V and 9 bases from J, with 6 bases between. CDR3 protein: CASSDKSEQFF. CDR3 coding DNA: TGTGCCAGCAGTGACAAGAGTGAGCAGTTCTTC.

Details on this clonotype: A read error is possible here, since a much larger clone lies one base away. This sequence joins TRBV6-1 and TRBJ2-1; D is possibly TRBD1 or TRBD2 (5 bases each). V was cut by 1 base and J by 10 bases, with 17 bases left in between. CDR3 length: 15 residues. Germline loops: CDR1 MNHNS, CDR2 SASEGT. The CDR3 is CASSEGDPSSYEQFF. For the CDR3, the DNA is TGTGCCAGCAGTGAAGGGGACCCAAGCTCCTACGAGCAGTTCTTC.

This rearrangement joins TRBV6-1 to TRBJ2-3, with 10 bases aligning to TRBD2. Germline V gene lookup returns CDR1 MNHNS and CDR2 SASEGT. V trimming: 6 bases; J trimming: 6 bases; junction bases outside the gene matches: 9. The CDR3 contains 15 residues. The CDR3 protein is CASRQGSGRGDTQYF. The CDR3 bases are TGTGCCAGCAGACAGGGAAGCGGGAGGGGCGATACGCAGTATTTT.